This TCR beta chain comes out of a study of T cell responses to AZD1222 COVID-19 vaccine. Study outcomes and limitations: Once two AZD1222 doses were given, Spike-specific TCR breadth and depth went up.

The repertoire was sequenced with immunoSEQ multiplex PCR; TCRdb's copy has only in-frame clones and lacks some. Among tens of thousands of clones listed, 86% were seen once. As for this clone: Its target is not known.

This CDR3 is built from 15 residues. The germline gives CDR1 SGHRS, CDR2 YFSETQ. Unmatched junction bases numbered 7, after V lost 4 bases and J lost 7 bases. The receptor's source is an adult in good health. This sequence joins TRBV5-1 and TRBJ1-3; TRBD1 agrees at 11 bases. Sequences were derived from peripheral blood, sampled on day 0 of AZD1222 vaccination. CDR3 residues: CASSNGQGAANTIYF. The CDR3 DNA reads TGCGCCAGCAGCAACGGACAGGGGGCAGCGAACACCATATATTTT.